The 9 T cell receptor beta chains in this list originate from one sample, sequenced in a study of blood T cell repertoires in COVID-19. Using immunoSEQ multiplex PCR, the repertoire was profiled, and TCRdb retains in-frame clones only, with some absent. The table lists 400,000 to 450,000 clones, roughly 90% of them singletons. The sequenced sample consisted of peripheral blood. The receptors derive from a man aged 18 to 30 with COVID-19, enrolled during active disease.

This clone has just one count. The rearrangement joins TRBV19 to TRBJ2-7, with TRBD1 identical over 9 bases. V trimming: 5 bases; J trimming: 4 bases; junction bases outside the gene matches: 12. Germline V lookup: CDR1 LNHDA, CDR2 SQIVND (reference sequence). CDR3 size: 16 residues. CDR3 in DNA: TGTGCCAGTAGTCCAAGGCCGGGACAGGGAGGGTACGAGCAGTACTTC. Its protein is CASSPRPGQGGYEQYF.

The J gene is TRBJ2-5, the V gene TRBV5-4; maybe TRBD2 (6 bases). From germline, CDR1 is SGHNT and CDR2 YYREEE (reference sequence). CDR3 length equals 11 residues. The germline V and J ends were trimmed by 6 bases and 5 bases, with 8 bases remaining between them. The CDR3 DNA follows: TGTGCCAGCACCCGGGGGGAGACCCAGTACTTC. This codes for CASTRGETQYF.

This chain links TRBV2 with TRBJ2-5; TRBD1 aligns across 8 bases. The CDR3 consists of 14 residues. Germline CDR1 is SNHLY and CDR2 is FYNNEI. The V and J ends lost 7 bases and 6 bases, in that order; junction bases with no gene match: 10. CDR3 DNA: TGTGCCAGCAACGGGCAGGGGGCGGTTCAGACCCAGTACTTC. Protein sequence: CASNGQGAVQTQYF.

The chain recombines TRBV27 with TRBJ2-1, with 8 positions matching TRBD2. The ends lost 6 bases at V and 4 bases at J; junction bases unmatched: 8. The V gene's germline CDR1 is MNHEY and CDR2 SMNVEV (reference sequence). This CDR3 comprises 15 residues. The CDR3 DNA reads TGTGCCAGCAGCCTCCGGGGGGGCGGGTACAATGAGCAGTTCTTC. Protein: CASSLRGGGYNEQFF.

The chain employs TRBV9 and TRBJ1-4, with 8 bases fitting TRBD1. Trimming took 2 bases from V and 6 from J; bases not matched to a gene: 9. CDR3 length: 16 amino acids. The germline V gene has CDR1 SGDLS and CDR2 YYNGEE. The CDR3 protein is CASSVGIGTGYEKLFF. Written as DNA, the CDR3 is TGTGCCAGCAGCGTGGGGATTGGGACAGGTTATGAAAAACTGTTTTTT.

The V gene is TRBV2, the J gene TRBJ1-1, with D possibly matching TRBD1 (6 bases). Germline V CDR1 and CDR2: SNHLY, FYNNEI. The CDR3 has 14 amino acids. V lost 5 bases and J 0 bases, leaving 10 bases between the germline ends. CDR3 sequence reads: CASSSDRLNTEAFF. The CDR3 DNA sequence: TGTGCCAGCAGTTCTGACAGGCTGAACACTGAAGCTTTCTTT.

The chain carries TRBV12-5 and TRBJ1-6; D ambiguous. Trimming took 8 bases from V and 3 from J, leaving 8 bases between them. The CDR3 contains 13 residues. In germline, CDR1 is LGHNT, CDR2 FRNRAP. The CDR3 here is CASSSSYNSPLHF. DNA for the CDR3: TGTGCTAGTTCGAGTAGCTATAATTCACCCCTCCACTTT.

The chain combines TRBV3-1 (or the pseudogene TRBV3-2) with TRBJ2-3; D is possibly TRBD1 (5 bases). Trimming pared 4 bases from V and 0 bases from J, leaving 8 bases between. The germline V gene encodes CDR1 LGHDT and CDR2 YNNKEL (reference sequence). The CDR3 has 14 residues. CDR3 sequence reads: CASSPPGSTDTQYF. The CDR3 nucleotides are TGTGCCAGCAGCCCTCCAGGGAGCACAGATACGCAGTATTTT.

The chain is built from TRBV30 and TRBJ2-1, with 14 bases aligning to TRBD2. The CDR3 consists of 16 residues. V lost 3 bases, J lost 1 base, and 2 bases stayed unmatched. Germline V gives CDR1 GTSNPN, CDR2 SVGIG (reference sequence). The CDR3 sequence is CAWRTSGRASYNEQFF. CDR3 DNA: TGTGCCTGGAGGACTAGCGGGAGGGCTTCCTACAATGAGCAGTTCTTC.